This T cell receptor beta chain was obtained from a study of cytomegalovirus exposure and HLA in healthy donors. At the level of the study: In a previous analysis, 100 million to 140 million unique TCR beta sequences were found from 150 million to 200 million T cells.

The CDR3 has 15 amino acids. The J segment lost 10 bases and the V segment lost 5 bases, leaving 15 bases of the junction unmatched. Germline CDR1 is ENHRY and CDR2 is SYGVKD. PCR was performed using 60 Vbeta and 13 Jbeta primers. The protocol was immunoSEQ multiplex PCR, while the TCRdb copy is restricted to in-frame clones and leaves out a portion. The sample gives about 60,000 clones, 70% of which show up once; 15% to 20% is in the top ten. V usage is TRBV10-3 and J usage is TRBJ2-7, with 9 nucleotides matching TRBD1. The source of this sequence is an older woman in good health and CMV-seropositive. Sequencing used PBMCs. CDR3 coding DNA: TGTGCCATCAGTCCGACTCGGGACAGGGCCGACCCACAGTACTTC. It encodes CAISPTRDRADPQYF.